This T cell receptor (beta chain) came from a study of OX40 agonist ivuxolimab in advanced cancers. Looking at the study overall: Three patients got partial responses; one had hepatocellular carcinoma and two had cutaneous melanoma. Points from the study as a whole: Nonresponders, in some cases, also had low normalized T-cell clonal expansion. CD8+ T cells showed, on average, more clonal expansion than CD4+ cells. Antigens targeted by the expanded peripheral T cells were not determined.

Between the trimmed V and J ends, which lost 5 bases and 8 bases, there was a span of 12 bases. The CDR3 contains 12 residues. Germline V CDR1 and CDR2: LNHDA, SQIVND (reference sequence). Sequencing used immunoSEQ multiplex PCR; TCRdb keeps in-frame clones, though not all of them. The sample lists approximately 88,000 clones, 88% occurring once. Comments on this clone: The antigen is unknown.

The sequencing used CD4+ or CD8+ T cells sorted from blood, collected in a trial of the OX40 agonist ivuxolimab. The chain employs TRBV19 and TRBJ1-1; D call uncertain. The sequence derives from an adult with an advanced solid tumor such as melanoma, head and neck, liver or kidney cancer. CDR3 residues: CASSPTNGEAFF. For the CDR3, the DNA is TGTGCCAGTAGTCCCACTAACGGCGAAGCTTTCTTT. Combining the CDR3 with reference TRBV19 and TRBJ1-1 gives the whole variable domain DGGITQSPKYLFRKEGQNVTLSCEQNLNHDAMYWYRQDPGQGLRLIYYSQIVNDFQKGDIAEGYSVSREKKESFPLTVTSAQKNPTAFYLCASSPTNGEAFFGQGTRLTVV.